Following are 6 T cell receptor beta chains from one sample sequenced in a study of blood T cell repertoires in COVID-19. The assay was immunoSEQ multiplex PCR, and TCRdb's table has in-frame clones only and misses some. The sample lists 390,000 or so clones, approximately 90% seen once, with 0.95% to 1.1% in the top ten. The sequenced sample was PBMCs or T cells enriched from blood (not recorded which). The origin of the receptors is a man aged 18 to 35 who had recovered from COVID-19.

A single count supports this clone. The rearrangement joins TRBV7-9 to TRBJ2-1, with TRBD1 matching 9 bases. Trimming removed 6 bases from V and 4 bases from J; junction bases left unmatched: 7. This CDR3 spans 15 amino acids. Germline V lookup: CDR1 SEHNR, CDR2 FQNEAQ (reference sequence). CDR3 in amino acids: CASSYGQGTYNEQFF. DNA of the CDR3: TGTGCCAGCAGTTACGGACAGGGGACATACAATGAGCAGTTCTTC.

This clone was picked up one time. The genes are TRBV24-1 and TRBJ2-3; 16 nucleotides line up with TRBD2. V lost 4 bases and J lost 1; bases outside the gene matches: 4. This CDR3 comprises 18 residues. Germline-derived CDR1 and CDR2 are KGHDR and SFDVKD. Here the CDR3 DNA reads TGTGCCACCAGTGAGGGGACTAGCGGGAGGGCTGGCACAGATACGCAGTATTTT. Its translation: CATSEGTSGRAGTDTQYF.

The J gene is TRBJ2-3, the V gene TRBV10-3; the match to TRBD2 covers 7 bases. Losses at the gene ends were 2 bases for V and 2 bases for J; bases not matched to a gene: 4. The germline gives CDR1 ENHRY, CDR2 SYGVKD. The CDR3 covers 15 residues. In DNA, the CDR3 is TGTGCCATCAGTGAGCGACTAGCTGACACAGATACGCAGTATTTT. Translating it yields CAISERLADTDTQYF.

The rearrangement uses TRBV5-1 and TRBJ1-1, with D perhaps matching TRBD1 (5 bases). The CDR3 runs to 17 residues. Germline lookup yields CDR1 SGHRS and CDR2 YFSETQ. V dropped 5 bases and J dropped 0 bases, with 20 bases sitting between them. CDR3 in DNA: TGCGCCAGCAGTTTAGACAGACCCTTGTTTATGAACACTGAAGCTTTCTTT. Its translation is CASSLDRPLFMNTEAFF.

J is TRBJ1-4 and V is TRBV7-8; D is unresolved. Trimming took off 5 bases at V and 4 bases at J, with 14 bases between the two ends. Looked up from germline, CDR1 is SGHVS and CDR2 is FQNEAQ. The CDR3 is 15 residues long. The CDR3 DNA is TGTGCCAGCAGCATTACCCGGGTCGTTAATGAAAAACTGTTTTTT. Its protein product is CASSITRVVNEKLFF.

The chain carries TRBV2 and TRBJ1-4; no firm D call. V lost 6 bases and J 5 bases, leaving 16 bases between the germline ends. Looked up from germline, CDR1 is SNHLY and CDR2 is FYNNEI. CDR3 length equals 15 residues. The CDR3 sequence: CASSLIRGSNEKLFF. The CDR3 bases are TGTGCCAGCAGCCTAATTCGCGGCAGCAATGAAAAACTGTTTTTT.